This T cell receptor (beta chain) was identified in a study of response to subunit inactivated influenza vaccine (dated by TCRdb to 2016 to 2019). In terms of the full investigation: To follow how T cells responded to a trivalent subunit inactivated influenza vaccine, the researchers relied on deep quantitative profiling of the T cell receptor repertoire.

This clonotype has only a few counts. Its antigen is unknown. One base away there is no much larger clone; base qualities are not given. The library was generated by RT-PCR. Data came from an Illumina HiSeq 2500. Using fastp at Q25 and MiXCR, TCRdb reprocessed the public reads and kept productive beta chains. Rows with one shared CDR3 protein collapse into an entry with the most common genes and DNA. Across this sample there are 590,000 or so distinct CDR3 sequences, with 13% to 15% seen only once. 7.5% to 9% of the sample is held by the ten biggest clonotypes. Points the paper makes about the study in general: It was suggested by the authors that each seasonal influenza vaccination may recruit only a limited number of new T cells.

Unmatched junction bases come to 13, with V trimmed by 4 bases and J by 0 bases. CDR1 and CDR2 are drawn from the germline V gene: KGHSH, LQKENI. Taken from cysteine to phenylalanine, the CDR3 has 18 residues. The sequence is cut down to CDR3 DNA, 54 bases in frame from base 1. This TCR derives from a man in his fifties who received an inactivated influenza vaccine. Donor details come from another sample of the same person, matched by shared clones. The starting material was PBMCs from blood, obtained 14 days before vaccination. The rearranged segments are TRBV18 and TRBJ2-3; 7 bases in between match TRBD1. The CDR3 loop reads CASSLQGLWGQSTDTQYF. The DNA is as follows: TGTGCCAGCTCACTACAAGGGCTTTGGGGACAGAGCACAGATACGCAGTATTTT. Outside the CDR3, residues come from the reference TRBV18 and TRBJ2-3 proteins, so the full variable domain is: NAGVMQNPRHLVRRRGQEARLRCSPMKGHSHVYWYRQLPEEGLKFMVYLQKENIIDESGMPKERFSAEFPKEGPSILRIQQVVRGDSAAYFCASSLQGLWGQSTDTQYFGPGTRLTVL.